Listed below are T cell receptor beta chains from one sample, sequenced in a study of CD8 T cells in Susac syndrome. TCRdb called the immunoSEQ multiplex PCR reads again in MiXCR, with one record for every CDR3 protein. In the table there are 100,000 to 150,000 distinct CDR3 sequences, 95% to 96% of which are singletons. The sequenced material came from CD4+ T cells from PBMCs. These receptors were collected from a human donor with Susac syndrome. Each CDR3 is given with its conserved first and last residue.

CAWSSGIGNEQFF,TRBJ2-1,TRBV30
CASSYRDRTLYGYTF,TRBJ1-2,TRBV5-4
CASRSTSGYEQYF,TRBJ2-7,TRBV3-1
CASSHRGQREQYF,TRBJ2-7,TRBV7-9
CASSQERWAYNEQFF,TRBJ2-1,TRBV3-1
CSVEVVAGGPDTQYF,TRBJ2-3,TRBV29-1
CSARDPLSSYEQYF,TRBJ2-7,TRBV20-1
CAWSSPGRGTDTQYF,TRBJ2-3,TRBV30
CASSLRLGLRYNEQFF,TRBJ2-1,TRBV7-2
CASSKESYEQYF,TRBJ2-7,TRBV2
CSAQSELTHSEQYF,TRBJ2-7,TRBV20-1
CASSFAGATSYGYTF,TRBJ1-2,TRBV27
CAWTGGEGMNTEAFF,TRBJ1-1,TRBV30
CAIMQGLAALNEQFF,TRBJ2-1,TRBV12-3/TRBV12-4
CASSSAGQRSSYEQYF,TRBJ2-7,TRBV27
CASSLRRKETQYF,TRBJ2-5,TRBV7-2
CASTLDEKQYF,TRBJ2-7,TRBV5-4
CAWKRQGSYNEQFF,TRBJ2-1,TRBV30
CATSDSGTRTGELFF,TRBJ2-2,TRBV24-1
CASSQDQASDTQYF,TRBJ2-3,TRBV4-2
CSFLDRVVGGYTF,TRBJ1-2,TRBV20-1
CASGLGGYEQYF,TRBJ2-7,TRBV2
CSAHPLAGDTDTQYF,TRBJ2-3,TRBV20-1
CAWSVGGTSYNEQFF,TRBJ2-1,TRBV30
CASSDDRVANYGYTF,TRBJ1-2,TRBV2
CASSRGQGNQPQHF,TRBJ1-5,TRBV19
CASSRQGAVETQYF,TRBJ2-5,TRBV12-3/TRBV12-4
CASSQDPRGSGANVLTF,TRBJ2-6,TRBV4-1
CASSRSFYTQYF,TRBJ2-3,TRBV11-2
CASSRQGANEKLFF,TRBJ1-4,TRBV6-5
CASSLRPGLAGQETQYF,TRBJ2-5,TRBV7-9
CSVEVRGRYNEQFF,TRBJ2-1,TRBV29-1
CASSLDPGTSRHEQFF,TRBJ2-1,TRBV11-1
CSVDLVGGTQYF,TRBJ2-5,TRBV29-1
CASSWDHEQYF,TRBJ2-7,TRBV5-6
CASSLDGGPQYF,TRBJ2-3,TRBV12-3/TRBV12-4
CASKHAGGTEAFF,TRBJ1-1,TRBV3-1
CASSVGASNNEQFF,TRBJ2-1,TRBV9
CASSQDPGLAKNIQYF,TRBJ2-4,TRBV4-2
CSARHYGLAGERTYEQYF,TRBJ2-7,TRBV20-1
CSVEKGYQETQYF,TRBJ2-5,TRBV29-1
CSARDPRTGGAHTGELFF,TRBJ2-2,TRBV20-1
CSGGGSNEQFF,TRBJ2-1,TRBV29-1
CASRTNNRGANVLTF,TRBJ2-6,TRBV19
CSAEGGGETQYF,TRBJ2-5,TRBV20-1
CANGRGNGELFF,TRBJ2-2,TRBV12-3/TRBV12-4
CASGFRLTPSNYGYTF,TRBJ1-2,TRBV12-5
CASRDRGVAEAFF,TRBJ1-1,TRBV6-5
CASSGDSGLQETQYF,TRBJ2-5,TRBV5-6
CASSPFAGLAGAGEQYF,TRBJ2-7,TRBV3-1
CSARATFRQGSLDTGELFF,TRBJ2-2,TRBV20-1
CSVSGLAITDTQYF,TRBJ2-3,TRBV29-1
CASSSGQRSYGYTF,TRBJ1-2,TRBV28
CSVRQVLNTEAFF,TRBJ1-1,TRBV29-1
CSVALGPFGNYGYTF,TRBJ1-2,TRBV29-1